The 24 T cell receptor beta chains below were found in one sample sequenced in a study of post-analysis software for immune sequencing data. Study-wide results and caveats: Relative to controls, patients had five TRBV segments at higher frequency, with TRBV5-6, TRBV5-1 and TRBV20-1 among these.

For these receptors, no antigen is known. Researchers reported that TCR beta cDNA libraries carried unique molecular identifiers. TCRdb re-called the PCR reads through MiXCR, storing one row per CDR3 protein. The sample includes about 680,000 distinct CDR3 sequences, 59% of them seen just once. The sequenced material came from blood. The receptor set was obtained from a girl aged 2-10 years with multiple sclerosis.

This chain links TRBV12-3 or TRBV12-4 with TRBJ2-1; either TRBD1 or TRBD2 may supply D (5 bases each). Deletions cut 6 bases from V and 4 bases from J, with 13 bases between. The CDR3 consists of 14 residues. The CDR3 sequence is CASSGGHPYNEQFF. Written as DNA, the CDR3 is TGTGCCAGCAGCGGAGGACATCCGTACAATGAGCAGTTCTTC.

The chain uses TRBV20-1 and TRBJ1-1, with unresolved D. CDR1 DFQATT and CDR2 SNEGSKA come from the germline V gene (reference sequence). This CDR3 has 15 amino acids. Trimming took 2 bases from V and 2 from J, leaving 15 bases between them. CDR3 coding DNA: TGCAGTGCTAGATATGATGGGCGGCTTAACACTGAAGCTTTCTTT. Its translation is CSARYDGRLNTEAFF.

The chain uses TRBV27 and TRBJ1-1; D call uncertain. The CDR3 runs 12 residues. Germline loops: CDR1 MNHEY, CDR2 SMNVEV (reference sequence). V lost 8 bases and J lost 0, with 7 bases in between. DNA of the CDR3: TGTGCCAGCGGCCCCTTGAACACTGAAGCTTTCTTT. Protein product: CASGPLNTEAFF.

This clonotype showed up many times. This rearrangement joins TRBV5-1 to TRBJ2-1; no firm D call. V dropped 3 bases and J dropped 7 bases, with 8 bases sitting between them. This CDR3 is 12 amino acids long. Germline V gives CDR1 SGHRS, CDR2 YFSETQ. The CDR3 nucleotides read TGCGCCAGCAGCTCGTCCGGGAATGAGCAGTTCTTC. This codes for CASSSSGNEQFF.

This clonotype has just a few counts. The chain combines TRBV7-2 with TRBJ1-2; D perhaps matches TRBD1 (6 bases). Trimming pared 10 bases from V and 8 bases from J, leaving 23 bases between. Germline V CDR1 and CDR2: SGHTA, FQGNSA. This CDR3 is 14 amino acids long. CDR3 protein: CAKRGGLWEKGYTF. The CDR3 DNA is TGTGCCAAACGAGGGGGGCTCTGGGAGAAGGGCTACACCTTC. Full variable domain (rest looked up from reference TRBV7-2 and TRBJ1-2): GAGVSQSPSNKVTEKGKDVELRCDPISGHTALYWYRQSLGQGLEFLIYFQGNSAPDKSGLPSDRFSAERTGGSVSTLTIQRTQQEDSAVYLCAKRGGLWEKGYTFGSGTRLTVV.

This clonotype was observed a single time. The junction and the germline gene differ at one end; a read error may be behind it. The chain joins TRBV15 to TRBJ2-5; TRBD2 agrees at 10 bases. Per germline, CDR1 LNHNV and CDR2 YYDKDF (reference sequence). CDR3 length equals 15 residues. CDR3 in amino acids: CATSSRAGGQETQYF. The CDR3 bases are TGTGCTACCAGCTCACGAGCGGGGGGGCAAGAGACCCAGTACTTC.

This chain joins TRBV2 and TRBJ2-1; D is perhaps TRBD1 or TRBD2 (6 bases each). The V and J ends lost 6 bases and 8 bases respectively, with 11 bases between them. Germline V gives CDR1 SNHLY, CDR2 FYNNEI. The CDR3 contains 12 residues. The CDR3 nucleotides are TGTGCCAGCAGGCAGAGGGGGGATGAGCAGTTCTTC. Protein: CASRQRGDEQFF.

The CDR3 bases are TGCGCCAGCAGCCTTTCCCCTAGCGGGGGGTCCACAGATACGCAGTATTTT. It translates to CASSLSPSGGSTDTQYF. This chain connects TRBV4-3 to TRBJ2-3, with 11 bases fitting TRBD2. CDR1 LGHNA and CDR2 YSLEER come from the germline V gene. Trimming took 4 bases from V and 2 from J; bases not matched to a gene: 8. The length of the CDR3 is 17 residues.

CDR3 region: CSVEDTGTGYNEQFF. The DNA of the CDR3 is TGCAGCGTTGAAGATACCGGGACAGGGTACAATGAGCAGTTCTTC. The chain uses TRBV29-1 and TRBJ2-1; the match to TRBD1 covers 9 bases. With V trimmed by 0 bases and J by 4 bases, 4 bases remained unmatched. This CDR3 has 15 amino acids. Germline assignment: CDR1 SQVTM and CDR2 ANQGSEA.

The chain is built from TRBV25-1 and TRBJ1-2; tentative D call: TRBD1 (5 bases). Between the trimmed V and J ends, which lost 4 bases and 7 bases, there was a span of 19 bases. Germline V gene sequence: CDR1 MGHDK, CDR2 SYGVNS. CDR3 length: 15 amino acids. The CDR3 DNA reads TGTGCCAGCAGTGTCCAGGGACGATCCTGGTCTGGCTACACCTTC. The encoded protein is CASSVQGRSWSGYTF.

Only a few counts were recorded for this clonotype. V and J are TRBV6-6 and TRBJ1-5, with D perhaps TRBD1 (5 bases). Trimming removed 7 bases at V and 5 bases at J, with 15 bases between. The CDR3 length is 14 residues. Germline CDR1 and CDR2: MNHNY and SVGAGI (reference sequence). Here the CDR3 DNA reads TGTGCCAGCACCTTACGGGGCCCGGATCAGCCCCAGCATTTT. Translating it yields CASTLRGPDQPQHF.

This clonotype has more than one count but fewer than ten. The chain employs TRBV5-4 and TRBJ2-7; no clear D gene. Trimming pared 6 bases from V and 7 bases from J, leaving 17 bases between. Germline V gene sequence: CDR1 SGHNT, CDR2 YYREEE (reference sequence). CDR3 length: 13 amino acids. CDR3 loop: CASTSTGSGEQYF. DNA for the CDR3: TGTGCCAGCACCTCAACCGGGTCCGGGGAGCAGTACTTC.

The chain employs TRBV2 and TRBJ1-1, with 8 bases identical to TRBD1. CDR3 length: 12 residues. Trimming took 6 bases from V and 8 from J; bases not matched to a gene: 5. Germline V gene lookup returns CDR1 SNHLY and CDR2 FYNNEI. CDR3 loop: CASSSGGLEAFF. The CDR3 DNA reads as TGTGCCAGCAGCTCAGGGGGCCTCGAAGCTTTCTTT.

A few counts support this clonotype. This sequence joins TRBV29-1 and TRBJ2-5; tentative D call: TRBD1 (6 bases). This CDR3 is 13 amino acids long. V lost 7 bases and J 1 base, leaving 13 bases between the germline ends. Germline V gene data show CDR1 as SQVTM and CDR2 as ANQGSEA. This chain's CDR3 is CSANSGAQETQYF. DNA of the CDR3: TGCAGCGCAAACTCAGGGGCCCAAGAGACCCAGTACTTC.

The genes are TRBV20-1 and TRBJ1-1; 7 bases are shared with TRBD1. V gave up 6 bases and J gave up 4 bases; unmatched junction bases: 11. Germline V lookup: CDR1 DFQATT, CDR2 SNEGSKA (reference sequence). CDR3 length equals 14 residues. CDR3 in amino acids: CSAADRVIFTEAFF. The CDR3 DNA sequence: TGCAGTGCAGCCGACAGGGTCATTTTCACTGAAGCTTTCTTT.

This clonotype has more than one count but fewer than ten. V and J are TRBV6-5 and TRBJ1-1; D not resolved. The CDR3 is 13 residues long. The V and J ends lost 0 bases and 4 bases respectively, with 6 bases between them. Looked up from germline, CDR1 is MNHEY and CDR2 is SVGAGI. CDR3 nucleotides: TGTGCCAGCAGTTACTCGCCCCTCACTGAAGCTTTCTTT. Encoded protein: CASSYSPLTEAFF.

This rearrangement joins TRBV2 to TRBJ2-1; D not certain. This CDR3 contains 13 residues. V lost 4 bases and J 8 bases, leaving 12 bases between the germline ends. The germline gives CDR1 SNHLY, CDR2 FYNNEI. Written as DNA, the CDR3 is TGTGCCAGCAGTGGGGATTTAGTCGATGAGCAGTTCTTC. Residues: CASSGDLVDEQFF.

The gene calls are TRBV4-2 and TRBJ2-1; D remains unclear. This CDR3 has 13 amino acids. With 0 bases removed from V and 8 bases from J, the gap between germline ends came to 8 bases. The germline CDR1 and CDR2 sequences are LGHNA and YNFKEQ. The CDR3 sequence: CASSQEVVDEQFF. The CDR3 DNA reads as TGTGCCAGCAGCCAAGAGGTCGTGGATGAGCAGTTCTTC.

This chain links TRBV25-1 with TRBJ2-7, with 7 nucleotides matching TRBD1. Unmatched junction bases numbered 6, after V lost 4 bases and J lost 0 bases. Germline CDR1 and CDR2: MGHDK and SYGVNS. The CDR3 extends over 15 amino acids. CDR3 nucleotide sequence: TGTGCCAGCAGTGTAGGGGGCCAATCCTCCTACGAGCAGTACTTC. Protein: CASSVGGQSSYEQYF.

CDR3: CATSEGRNTKTQYF. DNA for the CDR3: TGTGCCACCAGCGAGGGAAGAAACACGAAGACCCAGTACTTC. This chain links TRBV15 with TRBJ2-5; D perhaps matches TRBD2 (5 bases). CDR3 length equals 14 residues. Trimming removed 5 bases from V and 6 bases from J, with 16 bases in between. CDR1 and CDR2 (germline): LNHNV, YYDKDF (reference sequence).

The table lists this clonotype with a count of one. The V call is TRBV10-3, the J call TRBJ1-1; D remains unclear. The CDR3 is 13 residues long. CDR1 and CDR2 from the germline V gene are ENHRY and SYGVKD. V was trimmed by 3 bases and J by 4 bases, leaving 9 bases between them. The CDR3 DNA reads as TGTGCCATCAGTGAAAACGGCGCCACTGAAGCTTTCTTT. Protein product: CAISENGATEAFF.

The chain uses TRBV7-9 and TRBJ2-1, with D uncertain. Trimming stripped 4 bases from V and 1 base from J, with 26 bases between. The CDR3 consists of 20 residues. The germline V gene encodes CDR1 SEHNR and CDR2 FQNEAQ (reference sequence). The CDR3 region is CASSSLRFFRAPRSYNEQFF. The CDR3 coding sequence is TGTGCCAGCAGCTCCCTAAGGTTCTTTCGGGCCCCCAGGTCCTACAATGAGCAGTTCTTC. Filled out from reference TRBV7-9 and TRBJ2-1, the complete variable domain reads DTGVSQNPRHKITKRGQNVTFRCDPISEHNRLYWYRQTLGQGPEFLTYFQNEAQLEKSRLLSDRFSAERPKGSFSTLEIQRTEQGDSAMYLCASSSLRFFRAPRSYNEQFFGPGTRLTVL.

The rearrangement joins TRBV6-5 to TRBJ1-5, with D maybe TRBD1 (5 bases). CDR1 and CDR2 (germline): MNHEY, SVGAGI. The CDR3 runs to 15 residues. Deletions cut 6 bases from V and 3 bases from J, with 15 bases between. In DNA, the CDR3 is TGTGCCAGCAGCAAGAGGGACGGACCCAATCAGCCCCAGCATTTT. Protein sequence: CASSKRDGPNQPQHF.

The V gene is TRBV29-1, the J gene TRBJ2-7; D remains ambiguous. CDR1 is SQVTM, CDR2 ANQGSEA, per germline. The length of the CDR3 is 13 residues. The V end lost 7 bases, the J end lost 0 bases, and 13 bases lay between the germline ends. The CDR3 protein is CSALHDTSYEQYF. For the CDR3, the DNA is TGCAGCGCTCTACACGACACCTCCTACGAGCAGTACTTC.